Listed below are T cell receptor beta chains from one sample, sequenced in a study of identical twins. TCRdb recomputed calls from the 5' RACE reads with MiXCR, one row per CDR3 protein. Here the sample spans roughly 570,000 distinct CDR3 sequences, roughly 9.5% being singletons. The same sample was also studied in work on yellow fever vaccine responses in identical twins.

Sequencing input: PBMCs. Receptor source: a woman between 18 and 29 years old in good health. CDR3s include the opening cysteine and the closing phenylalanine or tryptophan. Fields, in order: CDR3 DNA, CDR3 protein, D gene, J gene, V gene, clone size. D genes are given only for firm matches. Only part of the rows carry a size: once, few, many, or a class if the clone is expanded.

CDR3nt: TGTGCTAGTGGTTTGGGCACGGTGAAGGGGACCGGGGAGCTGTTTTTT
CDR3aa: CASGLGTVKGTGELFF
d_gene: -
j_gene: TRBJ2-2
v_gene: TRBV12-5
abundance: -

CDR3nt: TGCAGCGTTGACCCCCCGGGCACAGATACGCAGTATTTT
CDR3aa: CSVDPPGTDTQYF
d_gene: -
j_gene: TRBJ2-3
v_gene: TRBV29-1
abundance: -

CDR3nt: TGTGCCAGCAGCTCTACGGGAACCGCAACTAATGAAAAACTGTTTTTT
CDR3aa: CASSSTGTATNEKLFF
d_gene: -
j_gene: TRBJ1-4
v_gene: TRBV5-5
abundance: many

CDR3nt: TGCAGCGTTGAAGATCAGGGCGACCTGGGGGAGCAGTACTTC
CDR3aa: CSVEDQGDLGEQYF
d_gene: -
j_gene: TRBJ2-7
v_gene: TRBV29-1
abundance: -

CDR3nt: TGTGCCACCCCCGGTAGAAGGCCCTCGAGGAATGAGCAGTTCTTC
CDR3aa: CATPGRRPSRNEQFF
d_gene: -
j_gene: TRBJ2-1
v_gene: TRBV24-1
abundance: many

CDR3nt: TGTGCCAGCAGCTTAGGGGGGCAACCAACCCAGTACTTC
CDR3aa: CASSLGGQPTQYF
d_gene: -
j_gene: TRBJ2-5
v_gene: TRBV7-2
abundance: few

CDR3nt: TGTGCCAGCAGTTTAGGGGACACAGATACGCAGTATTTT
CDR3aa: CASSLGDTDTQYF
d_gene: -
j_gene: TRBJ2-3
v_gene: TRBV12-3/TRBV12-4
abundance: many

CDR3nt: TGTGCCAGCAGAATAGACAGGGACAATGAGCAGTTCTTC
CDR3aa: CASRIDRDNEQFF
d_gene: TRBD1
j_gene: TRBJ2-1
v_gene: TRBV5-4
abundance: few

CDR3nt: TGTGCCAGCAGCCGAAGAGGGGTGGGTGAGCAGTACTTC
CDR3aa: CASSRRGVGEQYF
d_gene: -
j_gene: TRBJ2-7
v_gene: TRBV3-1
abundance: few

CDR3nt: TGTGCCACCAGCAGAGATCGGGGCGGGAGCTCCTATAATTCACCCCTCCACTTT
CDR3aa: CATSRDRGGSSYNSPLHF
d_gene: -
j_gene: TRBJ1-6
v_gene: TRBV15
abundance: many

CDR3nt: TGTGCCAGCAGCTCCTCCCTTGGTCAAGAGACCCAGTACTTC
CDR3aa: CASSSSLGQETQYF
d_gene: -
j_gene: TRBJ2-5
v_gene: TRBV7-9
abundance: -

CDR3nt: TGTGCCAGCAGCCAAGTCCTGAGGGGGTATCGAGAGACCCAGTACTTC
CDR3aa: CASSQVLRGYRETQYF
d_gene: -
j_gene: TRBJ2-5
v_gene: TRBV3-1
abundance: few